The source of this T cell receptor beta chain is a study of T cells in Graves' hyperthyroidism and ophthalmopathy. On the study more broadly: Peripheral blood was obtained at initial diagnosis, preceding any treatment.

This clonotype was observed once. Its matching antigen is unknown. V dropped 1 base and J dropped 3 bases, with 14 bases sitting between them. Germline V gene data show CDR1 as SGHRS and CDR2 as YFSETQ. The CDR3 covers 16 residues. Whole-study results and caveats: Most clonotypes expanded in thyroid above 0.001 were likewise present in blood.

Template material for amplifying TCR beta CDR3 regions consisted of RNA transcripts. The TCR CDR3 was amplified in a first-round RT-PCR using the HTBI primer set. TCRdb called the multiplex PCR reads again in MiXCR, with one record for every CDR3 protein. Counted here are about 590,000 distinct CDR3 sequences, approximately 14% occurring once; the ten biggest clones make up 6.5% to 8%. Hyperthyroidism had been newly diagnosed in patients aged 18 to 65, and its duration was under 2 months. Together with thyroid ultrasound, orbital computed tomography, serum thyroxine and TRAb, clinical symptoms were used for diagnoses.

The chain employs TRBV5-1 and TRBJ1-3; D gene ambiguous. Sequenced input: blood. This receptor was obtained from a woman in her 30s with Graves' hyperthyroidism. This chain's CDR3 is CASSLRPAGDGNTIYF. DNA of the CDR3: TGCGCCAGCAGCTTGCGCCCCGCCGGCGATGGAAACACCATATATTTT.